This paragraph reports one T cell receptor beta chain. Its antigen is still unknown. The sample comes from a study of T cell responses to AZD1222 COVID-19 vaccine. Across the study: Second-dose recipients at about 4 or about 12 weeks were treated as one pooled group.

Assay: immunoSEQ multiplex PCR; the TCRdb copy retains only in-frame clones and omits some. The sample has over 100,000 clones; just over 90% are singletons. Trimming shortened V by 6 bases and J by 3 bases, and 12 bases separated the two germline ends. The CDR3 totals 13 residues. The germline V gene encodes CDR1 LNHDA and CDR2 SQIVND (reference sequence). Overall study results and limits: Regions left unmutated in variants are reportedly the target of nearly half of spike-specific TCRs. Researchers report vaccine-associated CD4 TCRs spanning spike, with dominance at 160-218 and 743-854. Spike-specific TCR repertoires showed rising breadth and depth after two AZD1222 doses.

Sequenced material: peripheral blood, taken on day 0 of AZD1222 vaccination. V and J are TRBV19 and TRBJ2-7, with D uncertain. The TCR sequence derives from an adult in good health. CDR3 coding DNA: TGTGCCAGTAGCATCGGACGGAGCTACGAGCAGTACTTC. It translates to CASSIGRSYEQYF.